Below, 24 T cell receptor beta chains from the same sample are listed, as sequenced in a study of identical twins. From the 5' RACE reads, TCRdb called clonotypes with MiXCR, one entry per CDR3 protein. The data contain around 510,000 distinct CDR3 sequences, 14% of them singletons. The same sample was also used in a study of yellow fever vaccine responses in identical twins.

Sequenced: CD4+ T cells sorted from blood. These receptors were taken from a woman aged 18 to 35 in good health.

This clonotype was counted a few times. The rearrangement uses TRBV6-6 and TRBJ2-1; no definite D call. The V end was cut by 4 bases, the J end by 8 bases, with 12 bases between. This CDR3 is 13 amino acids long. Germline assignment: CDR1 MNHNY and CDR2 SVGAGI (reference sequence). The CDR3 sequence is CASSSPFGDEQFF. The CDR3 DNA reads as TGTGCCAGCAGTTCCCCCTTTGGCGATGAGCAGTTCTTC.

At least ten counts were recorded for this clonotype. The genes are TRBV12-3 or TRBV12-4 and TRBJ1-5; tentative D call: TRBD1 (6 bases). Trimming removed 0 bases from V and 1 base from J, with 10 bases in between. CDR3 length equals 16 residues. The DNA of the CDR3 is TGTGCCAGCAGTTTAGCACAGGGAGTGAGCAATCAGCCCCAGCATTTT. Its protein product is CASSLAQGVSNQPQHF.

The V and J genes are TRBV28 and TRBJ2-3; TRBD1 aligns across 9 bases. The CDR3 is 15 residues long. Per the germline V gene, CDR1 is MDHEN and CDR2 is SYDVKM. J gave up 2 bases and V 4 bases, and 4 bases lay outside the gene matches. CDR3 region: CASSSGQGTTDTQYF. The DNA of the CDR3 is TGTGCCAGCAGTTCGGGACAGGGTACCACAGATACGCAGTATTTT.

The chain recombines TRBV6-2 or TRBV6-3 with TRBJ2-4, with TRBD1 matching 7 bases. V lost 7 bases, J lost 5 bases, and 8 bases stayed unmatched. CDR1 and CDR2 (germline): MNHEY, SVGEGT. This CDR3 spans 14 amino acids. The CDR3 loop reads CASIPRDSQNIQYF. In DNA form, the CDR3 reads TGTGCCAGCATCCCCCGGGACAGCCAAAACATTCAGTACTTC.

The rearrangement joins TRBV6-5 to TRBJ2-7; 8 bases map to TRBD1. In germline, CDR1 is MNHEY, CDR2 SVGAGI. Germline trimming cut 2 bases from V and 4 bases from J; bases unmatched to any gene: 4. The CDR3 covers 14 residues. This CDR3 is CASSYLNRGYEQYF. The CDR3 bases are TGTGCCAGCAGTTACCTAAACAGGGGGTACGAGCAGTACTTC.

This clonotype was counted ten times or more. This chain joins TRBV2 and TRBJ2-2; 10 positions agree with TRBD2. Germline V lookup: CDR1 SNHLY, CDR2 FYNNEI. The CDR3 covers 16 residues. The J segment lost 4 bases and the V segment lost 1 base, leaving 3 bases of the junction unmatched. The CDR3 is CASSEVASGSTGELFF. CDR3 in DNA: TGTGCCAGCAGTGAAGTGGCTAGCGGGAGCACCGGGGAGCTGTTTTTT.

This clonotype was observed a few times. This chain connects TRBV7-2 to TRBJ2-7; 9 bases map to TRBD1. V was clipped by 6 bases and J by 2 bases; unmatched bases: 8. Germline CDR1 reads SGHTA; CDR2 reads FQGNSA. CDR3 length: 15 residues. The CDR3 loop is CASRYRGQGAYEQYF. The DNA of the CDR3 is TGTGCCAGCAGGTATAGGGGACAGGGCGCCTACGAGCAGTACTTC.

This clonotype was counted many times. The J gene is TRBJ1-1, the V gene TRBV2; tentatively, D is TRBD1 (5 bases). Germline V gene lookup returns CDR1 SNHLY and CDR2 FYNNEI. There are 13 residues in the CDR3. With 0 bases removed from V and 9 bases from J, the gap between germline ends came to 11 bases. CDR3 bases: TGTGCCAGCAGTGAAGCTCGGCAGGGAAAAGCTTTCTTT. This encodes CASSEARQGKAFF.

This clonotype was counted at least ten times. The V and J genes are TRBV29-1 and TRBJ2-1, with TRBD2 matching over 10 bases. This CDR3 contains 14 residues. V shed 3 bases, J shed 6 bases, and the junction held 5 bases outside the gene matches. Germline V CDR1 and CDR2: SQVTM, ANQGSEA. CDR3 protein: CSVDPGLAFNEQFF. In nucleotides, the CDR3 is TGCAGCGTTGATCCGGGACTAGCGTTCAATGAGCAGTTCTTC.

V is TRBV6-1 and J is TRBJ1-4, with a possible D match to TRBD1 (6 bases). Trimming shortened V by 6 bases and J by 0 bases, and 17 bases separated the two germline ends. This CDR3 comprises 17 residues. Germline CDR1 is MNHNS and CDR2 is SASEGT. CDR3 nucleotides: TGTGCCAGCAGGCGAAACCAGGGGATTGCAACTAATGAAAAACTGTTTTTT. Residues: CASRRNQGIATNEKLFF.

This clonotype was counted between two and nine times. The J gene is TRBJ2-1, the V gene TRBV6-1; 12 nucleotides align to TRBD2. Trimming cost V 2 bases and J 12 bases; bases outside gene matches: 8. Per germline, CDR1 MNHNS and CDR2 SASEGT. The CDR3 is made up of 15 amino acids. The CDR3 protein is CASSERPSSGGGQFF. The CDR3 DNA sequence: TGTGCCAGCAGTGAAAGGCCGTCTAGCGGGGGGGGGCAGTTCTTC.

This clonotype has a handful of counts. The V call is TRBV19, the J call TRBJ2-7; no firm D call. V lost 5 bases to trimming and J lost 3 bases, with 5 bases between them. Per the germline V gene, CDR1 is LNHDA and CDR2 is SQIVND (reference sequence). This CDR3 spans 11 amino acids. In nucleotides, the CDR3 is TGTGCCAGTAGTGCCGACTACGAGCAGTACTTC. Its translation is CASSADYEQYF.

The chain has TRBV5-1 and TRBJ2-3; TRBD1 is a possible D gene (5 bases). The CDR3 runs 14 residues. Germline assignment: CDR1 SGHRS and CDR2 YFSETQ. V shed 3 bases and J shed 2 bases, with 10 bases lying between them. In nucleotides, the CDR3 is TGCGCCAGCAGCTCGGACATCCCCACAGATACGCAGTATTTT. It translates to CASSSDIPTDTQYF.

This clonotype has more than one count but fewer than ten. This chain links TRBV14 with TRBJ2-3; D is unclear. V was shortened by 3 bases and J by 2 bases, with 9 bases between the two germline ends. Germline V gene sequence: CDR1 SGHDN, CDR2 FVKESK. The CDR3 length is 14 residues. Here the CDR3 DNA reads TGTGCCAGCAGCCAGCGGCAGACCACAGATACGCAGTATTTT. Amino acids: CASSQRQTTDTQYF.

This clonotype was counted many times. The rearrangement joins TRBV12-3 or TRBV12-4 to TRBJ2-3; TRBD1 aligns across 8 bases. The length of the CDR3 is 15 residues. After removal of 8 bases from V and 2 bases from J, the junction contained 9 bases not matched to a gene. This CDR3 reads CASSLGTGFTDTQYF. As DNA, the CDR3 is TGTGCCAGCTCACTTGGGACAGGTTTCACAGATACGCAGTATTTT.

The rearrangement links TRBV25-1 to TRBJ2-5; 8 nucleotides line up with TRBD2. This CDR3 contains 21 residues. Trimming at V came to 7 bases and at J to 1 base, leaving 26 bases not matched to a gene. Germline assignment: CDR1 MGHDK and CDR2 SYGVNS. CDR3 in amino acids: CASTLGPGRLAGPTLQETQYF. The CDR3 DNA is TGTGCCAGCACCCTCGGTCCGGGGCGGCTAGCGGGCCCGACTCTCCAAGAGACCCAGTACTTC.

This clonotype was counted between two and nine times. The rearrangement uses TRBV5-1 and TRBJ2-5, with 8 positions matching TRBD2. There are 14 residues in the CDR3. Germline trimming cut 4 bases from V and 5 bases from J; bases unmatched to any gene: 7. Per the germline V gene, CDR1 is SGHRS and CDR2 is YFSETQ. The DNA of the CDR3 is TGCGCCAGCAGCCGGGGGGGGGCCGGTGAGACCCAGTACTTC. The encoded protein is CASSRGGAGETQYF.

This clonotype was detected a few times. The chain employs TRBV6-1 and TRBJ2-5; 8 positions agree with TRBD1. Looked up from germline, CDR1 is MNHNS and CDR2 is SASEGT. Trimming at V came to 6 bases and at J to 5 bases, leaving 8 bases not matched to a gene. The CDR3 sequence is 14 residues long. This CDR3 is CASRKWTGTETQYF. The DNA of the CDR3 is TGTGCCAGCAGAAAATGGACAGGGACCGAGACCCAGTACTTC.

This clonotype has ten or more counts. The genes are TRBV5-1 and TRBJ2-7; D call uncertain. V lost 2 bases and J 5 bases, leaving 11 bases between the germline ends. This CDR3 spans 13 amino acids. CDR1 and CDR2 from the germline V gene are SGHRS and YFSETQ. CDR3 nucleotide sequence: TGCGCCAGCAGCTTAACAGAATATAACGAGCAGTACTTC. This translates into CASSLTEYNEQYF.

The chain links TRBV7-2 to TRBJ2-7; unclear D gene. The CDR3 sequence is 13 residues long. The ends were cut back, 1 base at V and 3 bases at J, with 7 bases in the middle. From germline, CDR1 is SGHTA and CDR2 FQGNSA. CDR3 protein: CASSLGRYYEQYF. The CDR3 DNA follows: TGTGCCAGCAGCTTAGGTCGATACTACGAGCAGTACTTC.

In this sample, this clonotype turned up many times. The J gene is TRBJ1-2, the V gene TRBV12-3 or TRBV12-4; D remains unclear. Trimming stripped 0 bases from V and 8 bases from J, with 16 bases between. The CDR3 spans 15 residues. In DNA, the CDR3 is TGTGCCAGCAGTTTAGCGGGAGGGAAACTTGGCGGCTACACCTTC. Amino acids: CASSLAGGKLGGYTF.

This clonotype was seen a few times. The chain combines TRBV5-1 with TRBJ1-1; TRBD1 matches 7 bases. The CDR3 is 16 amino acids. The germline V gene encodes CDR1 SGHRS and CDR2 YFSETQ. V shed 2 bases, J shed 0 bases, and the junction held 7 bases outside the gene matches. The CDR3 bases are TGCGCCAGCAGCTTCCGGACAGGAGAAATGAACACTGAAGCTTTCTTT. It yields the protein CASSFRTGEMNTEAFF.

This clonotype was seen a handful of times. The gene calls are TRBV2 and TRBJ2-3; tentative D call: TRBD2 (6 bases). The germline gives CDR1 SNHLY, CDR2 FYNNEI. The V end lost 6 bases, the J end lost 3 bases, and 22 bases lay between the germline ends. This CDR3 has 17 amino acids. The DNA for the CDR3 is TGTGCCAGCAGCGGCCGAACGGTCAGGGCGGGGACAGATACGCAGTATTTT. This sequence encodes CASSGRTVRAGTDTQYF.

This clonotype was observed a handful of times. J is TRBJ2-3 and V is TRBV12-3 or TRBV12-4, with D possibly TRBD2 on 6 matching bases. CDR3 length equals 17 residues. V lost 2 bases and J lost 2, with 17 bases in between. Written as DNA, the CDR3 is TGTGCCAGCAGTTTATTCCTGGGGGGACTGTTCACAGATACGCAGTATTTT. As protein: CASSLFLGGLFTDTQYF.